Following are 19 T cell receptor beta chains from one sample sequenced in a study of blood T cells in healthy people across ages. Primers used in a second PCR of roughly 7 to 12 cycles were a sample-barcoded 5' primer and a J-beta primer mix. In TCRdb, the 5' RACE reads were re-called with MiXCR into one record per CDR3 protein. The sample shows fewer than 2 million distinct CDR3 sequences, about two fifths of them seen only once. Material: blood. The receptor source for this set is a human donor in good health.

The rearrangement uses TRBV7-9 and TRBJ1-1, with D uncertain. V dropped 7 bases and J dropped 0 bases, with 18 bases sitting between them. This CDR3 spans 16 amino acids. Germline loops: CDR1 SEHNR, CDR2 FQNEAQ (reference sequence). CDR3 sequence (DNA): TGTGCCAGCACCCTAATAGGGAAAGGCGTGAACACTGAAGCTTTCTTT. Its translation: CASTLIGKGVNTEAFF. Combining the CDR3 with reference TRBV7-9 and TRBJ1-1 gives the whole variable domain DTGVSQNPRHKITKRGQNVTFRCDPISEHNRLYWYRQTLGQGPEFLTYFQNEAQLEKSRLLSDRFSAERPKGSFSTLEIQRTEQGDSAMYLCASTLIGKGVNTEAFFGQGTRLTVV.

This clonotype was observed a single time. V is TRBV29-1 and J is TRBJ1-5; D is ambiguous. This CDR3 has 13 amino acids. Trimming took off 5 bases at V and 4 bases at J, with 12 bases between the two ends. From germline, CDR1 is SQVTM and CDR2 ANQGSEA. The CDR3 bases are TGCAGCGTTTGTGACGAGGTTAATCAGCCCCAGCATTTT. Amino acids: CSVCDEVNQPQHF.

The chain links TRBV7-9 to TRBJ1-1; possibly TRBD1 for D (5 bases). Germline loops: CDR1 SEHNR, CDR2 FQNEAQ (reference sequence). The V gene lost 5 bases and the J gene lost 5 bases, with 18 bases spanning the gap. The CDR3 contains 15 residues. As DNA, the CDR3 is TGTGCCAGCAGCCCCTGGAAGACGGGGGGGACTGAAGCTTTCTTT. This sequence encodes CASSPWKTGGTEAFF.

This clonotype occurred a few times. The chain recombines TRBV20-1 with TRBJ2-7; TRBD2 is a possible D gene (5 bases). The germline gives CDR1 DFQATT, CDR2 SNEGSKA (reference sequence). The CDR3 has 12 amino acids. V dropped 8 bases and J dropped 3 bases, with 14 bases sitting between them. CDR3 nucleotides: TGCAGTACTGCACCCCGGGACTACGAGCAGTACTTC. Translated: CSTAPRDYEQYF.

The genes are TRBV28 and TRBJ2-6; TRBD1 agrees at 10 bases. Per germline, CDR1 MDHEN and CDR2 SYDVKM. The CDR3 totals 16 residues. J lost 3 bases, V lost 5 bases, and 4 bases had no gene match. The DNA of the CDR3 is TGTGCCAGCAGTGACGACAGGGGGCTTGGGGCCAACGTCCTGACTTTC. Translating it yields CASSDDRGLGANVLTF.

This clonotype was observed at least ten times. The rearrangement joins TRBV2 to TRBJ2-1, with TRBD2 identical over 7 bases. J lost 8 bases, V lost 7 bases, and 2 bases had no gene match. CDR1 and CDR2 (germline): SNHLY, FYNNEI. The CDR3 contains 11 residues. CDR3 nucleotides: TGTGCCAGCAATCTAGCGGATGAGCAGTTCTTC. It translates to CASNLADEQFF.

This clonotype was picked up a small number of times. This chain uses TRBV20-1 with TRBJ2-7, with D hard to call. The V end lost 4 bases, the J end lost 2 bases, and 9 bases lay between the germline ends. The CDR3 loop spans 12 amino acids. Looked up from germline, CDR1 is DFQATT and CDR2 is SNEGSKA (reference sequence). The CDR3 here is CSATDGPYEQYF. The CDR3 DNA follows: TGCAGTGCTACGGACGGACCCTACGAGCAGTACTTC.

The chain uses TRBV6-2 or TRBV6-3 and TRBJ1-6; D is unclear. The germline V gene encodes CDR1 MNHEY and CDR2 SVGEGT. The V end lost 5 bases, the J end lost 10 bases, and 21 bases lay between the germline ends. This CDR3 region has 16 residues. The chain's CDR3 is CASSPATEAQRSPLHF. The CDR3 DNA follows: TGTGCCAGCAGTCCAGCCACAGAGGCTCAACGGTCACCCCTCCACTTT.

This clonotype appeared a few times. Here the CDR3 DNA reads TGTGCCAGCAGCTTATTGGACGGGGAGCTGTTTTTT. It translates to CASSLLDGELFF. The chain is built from TRBV7-9 and TRBJ2-2; D unclear. This CDR3 is 12 amino acids long. Germline assignment: CDR1 SEHNR and CDR2 FQNEAQ (reference sequence). V was pared by 2 bases and J by 7 bases, with 5 bases between.

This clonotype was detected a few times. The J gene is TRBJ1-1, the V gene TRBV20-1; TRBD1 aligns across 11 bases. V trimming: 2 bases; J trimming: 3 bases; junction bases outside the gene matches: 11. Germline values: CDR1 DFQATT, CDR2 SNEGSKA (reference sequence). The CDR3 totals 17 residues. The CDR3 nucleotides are TGCAGTGCTAGACCAGCTTTGGACAGGGGGCGTCACACTGAAGCTTTCTTT. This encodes CSARPALDRGRHTEAFF.

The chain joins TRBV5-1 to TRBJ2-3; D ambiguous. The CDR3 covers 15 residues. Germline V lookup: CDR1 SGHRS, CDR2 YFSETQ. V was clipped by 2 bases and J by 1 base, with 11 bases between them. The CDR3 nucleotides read TGCGCCAGCAGCTTCTCGGTGGGCCGCACAGATACGCAGTATTTT. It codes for CASSFSVGRTDTQYF.

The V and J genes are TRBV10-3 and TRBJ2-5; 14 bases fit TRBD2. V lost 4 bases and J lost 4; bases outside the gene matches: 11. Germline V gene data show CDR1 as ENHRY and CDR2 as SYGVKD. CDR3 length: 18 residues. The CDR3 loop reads CAISAIPPGLAGVETQYF. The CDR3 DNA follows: TGTGCCATCAGTGCCATCCCGCCGGGACTAGCGGGGGTAGAGACCCAGTACTTC.

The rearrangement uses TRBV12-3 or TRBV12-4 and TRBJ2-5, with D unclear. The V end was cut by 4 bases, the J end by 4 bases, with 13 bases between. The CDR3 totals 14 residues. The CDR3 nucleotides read TGTGCCAGCAGTTCTTACGTGGGATCAGAGACCCAGTACTTC. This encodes CASSSYVGSETQYF.

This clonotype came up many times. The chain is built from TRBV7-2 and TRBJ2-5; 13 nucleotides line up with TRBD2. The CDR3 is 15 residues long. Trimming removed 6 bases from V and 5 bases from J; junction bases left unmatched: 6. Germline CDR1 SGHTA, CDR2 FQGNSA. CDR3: CASSSGLAGFETQYF. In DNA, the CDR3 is TGTGCCAGCAGTTCGGGACTAGCGGGGTTCGAGACCCAGTACTTC.

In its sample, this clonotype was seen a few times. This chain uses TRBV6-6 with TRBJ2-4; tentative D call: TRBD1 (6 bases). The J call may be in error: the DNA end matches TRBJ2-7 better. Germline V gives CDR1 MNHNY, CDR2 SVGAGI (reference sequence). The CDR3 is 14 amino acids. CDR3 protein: CASSYSTGYYEQYF. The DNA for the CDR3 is TGTGCCAGCAGTTACTCGACAGGCTACTACGAGCAGTACTTC.

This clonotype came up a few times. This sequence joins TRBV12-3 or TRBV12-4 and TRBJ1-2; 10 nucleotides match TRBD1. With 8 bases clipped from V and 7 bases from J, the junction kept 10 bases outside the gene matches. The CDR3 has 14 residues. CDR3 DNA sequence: TGTGCCAGCTGCCCGACAGGGGGCGTTCGTGGCTACACCTTC. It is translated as CASCPTGGVRGYTF.

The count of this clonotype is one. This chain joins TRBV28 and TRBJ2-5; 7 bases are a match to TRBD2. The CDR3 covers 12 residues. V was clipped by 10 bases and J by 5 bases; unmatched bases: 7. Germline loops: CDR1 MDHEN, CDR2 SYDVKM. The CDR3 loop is CATLGREETQYF. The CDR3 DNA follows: TGTGCCACCCTCGGGCGGGAGGAGACCCAGTACTTC.

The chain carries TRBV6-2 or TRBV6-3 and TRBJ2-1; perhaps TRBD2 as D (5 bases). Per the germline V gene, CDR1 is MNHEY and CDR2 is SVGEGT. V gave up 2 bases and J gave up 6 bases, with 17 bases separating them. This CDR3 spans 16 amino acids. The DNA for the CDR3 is TGTGCCAGCAGTTACGCGACGGAGGTGCAGACCAATGAGCAGTTCTTC. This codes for CASSYATEVQTNEQFF.

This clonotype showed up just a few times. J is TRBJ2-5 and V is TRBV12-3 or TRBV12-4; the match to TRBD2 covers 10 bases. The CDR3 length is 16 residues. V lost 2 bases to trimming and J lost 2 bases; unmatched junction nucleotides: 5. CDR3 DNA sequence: TGTGCCAGCAGTTTAATAGCGGGGGGACGGCAAGAGACCCAGTACTTC. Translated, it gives CASSLIAGGRQETQYF.